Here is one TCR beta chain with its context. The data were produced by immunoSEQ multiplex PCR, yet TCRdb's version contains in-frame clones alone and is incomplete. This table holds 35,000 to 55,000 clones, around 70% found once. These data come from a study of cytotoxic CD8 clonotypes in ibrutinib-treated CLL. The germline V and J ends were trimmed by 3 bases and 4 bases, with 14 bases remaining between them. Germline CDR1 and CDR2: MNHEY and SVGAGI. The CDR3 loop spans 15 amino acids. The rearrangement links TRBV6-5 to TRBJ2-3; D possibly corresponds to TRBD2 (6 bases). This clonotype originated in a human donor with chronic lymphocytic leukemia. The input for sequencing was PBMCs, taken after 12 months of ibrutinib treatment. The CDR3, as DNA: TGTGCCAGCAGTTATGGGAGCGGGCGCGCAGATACGCAGTATTTT. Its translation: CASSYGSGRADTQYF.